This TCR beta chain is drawn from a study of T cell responses to AZD1222 COVID-19 vaccine. The protocol was immunoSEQ multiplex PCR, while the TCRdb copy is restricted to in-frame clones and leaves out a portion. The repertoire includes 40,000 to 45,000 clones, around 80% of them detected once, and roughly 20% sits in the top ten. Germline V CDR1 and CDR2: MNHEY, SVGEGT. V was clipped by 6 bases and J by 8 bases; unmatched bases: 14. The CDR3 sequence is 15 residues long. The receptor was isolated from an adult who received the MenACWY meningococcal vaccine as a control. The chain links TRBV6-2 or TRBV6-3 to TRBJ1-2; 8 bases line up with TRBD1. Sequencing was performed on peripheral blood, taken 28 days after the second dose of the MenACWY control vaccine. The CDR3 region is CASSPSRGRRWGYTF. CDR3 DNA: TGTGCCAGCAGCCCCTCCAGGGGGCGCCGGTGGGGCTACACCTTC.